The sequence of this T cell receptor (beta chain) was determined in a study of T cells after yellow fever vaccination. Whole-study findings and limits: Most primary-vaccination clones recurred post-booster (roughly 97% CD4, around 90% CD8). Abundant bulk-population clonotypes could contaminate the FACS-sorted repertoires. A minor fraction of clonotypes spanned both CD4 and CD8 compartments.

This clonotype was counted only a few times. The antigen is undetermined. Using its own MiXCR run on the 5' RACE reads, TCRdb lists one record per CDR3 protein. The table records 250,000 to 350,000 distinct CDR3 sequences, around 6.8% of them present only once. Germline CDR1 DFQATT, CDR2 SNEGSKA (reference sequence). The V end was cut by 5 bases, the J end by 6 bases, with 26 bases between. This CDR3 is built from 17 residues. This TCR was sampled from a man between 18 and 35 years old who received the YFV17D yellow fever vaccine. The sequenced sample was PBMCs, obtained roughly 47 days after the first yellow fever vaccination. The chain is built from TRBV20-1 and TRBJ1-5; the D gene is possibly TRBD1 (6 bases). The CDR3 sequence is CSALDGGQPLFGQPQHF. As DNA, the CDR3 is TGCAGTGCTCTAGACGGGGGGCAGCCGTTGTTCGGTCAGCCCCAGCATTTT.